One and the same sample provided the 22 T cell receptor beta chains below, sequenced in a study of T cells in localized non-small cell lung cancer. Some clones are missing from TCRdb's copy, which holds only in-frame ones; the method was immunoSEQ multiplex PCR. The table lists around 69,000 clones, roughly 90% of them singletons. The input for sequencing was peripheral blood, taken before any cancer treatment. The receptors originated from a woman aged 40-69 years with stage I lung adenocarcinoma.

This clone is a singleton in its sample. The rearrangement uses TRBV18 and TRBJ1-1, with 10 bases identical to TRBD1. Per germline, CDR1 KGHSH and CDR2 LQKENI. The CDR3 sequence is 17 residues long. V lost 3 bases to trimming and J lost 2 bases; unmatched junction nucleotides: 9. CDR3 in DNA: TGTGCCAGCTCACCGGGACAGGGGAGGATCACTAACACTGAAGCTTTCTTT. Protein product: CASSPGQGRITNTEAFF.

The J gene is TRBJ2-3, the V gene TRBV5-1; D ambiguous. The CDR3 consists of 13 residues. Trimming took off 3 bases at V and 6 bases at J, with 11 bases between the two ends. CDR1 and CDR2 from the germline V gene are SGHRS and YFSETQ. CDR3 DNA sequence: TGCGCCAGCAGCTCTTCGGCCGTGGATACGCAGTATTTT. Translating it yields CASSSSAVDTQYF. Looking up the rest from reference TRBV5-1 and TRBJ2-3 gives the full variable domain: KAGVTQTPRYLIKTRGQQVTLSCSPISGHRSVSWYQQTPGQGLQFLFEYFSETQRNKGNFPGRFSGRQFSNSRSEMNVSTLELGDSALYLCASSSSAVDTQYFGPGTRLTVL.

The chain recombines TRBV18 with TRBJ1-2; 9 nucleotides match TRBD1. From germline, CDR1 is KGHSH and CDR2 LQKENI. Trimming removed 3 bases from V and 4 bases from J; junction bases left unmatched: 6. The CDR3 has 15 residues. The CDR3 nucleotides read TGTGCCAGCTCACCTGCCTTGGGACAGGGCTATGGCTACACCTTC. It yields the protein CASSPALGQGYGYTF.

The rearrangement joins TRBV19 to TRBJ2-3; maybe TRBD2 (7 bases). V was trimmed by 6 bases and J by 2 bases, leaving 15 bases between them. The CDR3 extends over 15 amino acids. Germline V lookup: CDR1 LNHDA, CDR2 SQIVND (reference sequence). DNA for the CDR3: TGTGCCAGTAGATCGGGGGGCCTTGACACAGATACGCAGTATTTT. Protein sequence: CASRSGGLDTDTQYF.

The V and J genes are TRBV12-1 and TRBJ2-1; the table calls TRBD2, which could not be checked here. TRBV12-1 counts as a pseudogene. The CDR3 is made up of 15 amino acids. Here the CDR3 DNA reads TGTGCCAGCAGCTTTACTAGCGGGGGTTACAATGAGCAGTTCTTC. It encodes CASSFTSGGYNEQFF.

This clone appeared once. The chain combines TRBV5-1 with TRBJ2-3; 9 bases are a match to TRBD1. Germline values: CDR1 SGHRS, CDR2 YFSETQ. V lost 4 bases and J lost 4; bases outside the gene matches: 7. The CDR3 sequence is 15 residues long. In DNA, the CDR3 is TGCGCCAGCAGCATATCGACAGGGGGGGCAGATACGCAGTATTTT. It translates to CASSISTGGADTQYF.

The chain links TRBV5-5 to TRBJ2-7; 8 nucleotides match TRBD1. V shed 4 bases, J shed 2 bases, and the junction held 11 bases outside the gene matches. CDR3 length: 16 residues. The germline V gene has CDR1 SGHKS and CDR2 YYEKEE (reference sequence). Here the CDR3 reads CASSTIQRTGPYEQYF. CDR3 bases: TGTGCCAGCAGCACCATCCAACGGACAGGGCCCTACGAGCAGTACTTC.

CDR3 amino acids: CASSLGTSGYNEQFF. CDR3 sequence (DNA): TGTGCCAGCAGTTTAGGGACTAGCGGCTACAATGAGCAGTTCTTC. The rearrangement uses TRBV28 and TRBJ2-1; 11 nucleotides agree with TRBD2. The germline CDR1 and CDR2 sequences are MDHEN and SYDVKM. V lost 2 bases to trimming and J lost 3 bases; unmatched junction nucleotides: 0. The CDR3 is 15 amino acids.

The chain couples TRBV4-1 to TRBJ2-7; D is perhaps TRBD2 (6 bases). The V gene lost 3 bases and the J gene lost 3 bases, with 24 bases spanning the gap. The germline CDR1 and CDR2 sequences are MGHRA and YSYEKL. CDR3 length: 18 residues. The CDR3: CASSHPPGGTADNYEQYF. Written as DNA, the CDR3 is TGCGCCAGCAGCCACCCCCCAGGCGGGACGGCCGATAACTACGAGCAGTACTTC.

The sample holds one count of this clone. The J gene is TRBJ1-5, the V gene TRBV27, with D tentatively TRBD1 (5 bases). The germline V and J ends were trimmed by 5 bases and 1 base, with 12 bases remaining between them. CDR1 and CDR2 from the germline V gene are MNHEY and SMNVEV (reference sequence). The CDR3 sequence is 15 residues long. DNA for the CDR3: TGTGCCAGCAGTAGAGGGGACGGAAGCAATCAGCCCCAGCATTTT. Its translation: CASSRGDGSNQPQHF.

V gene TRBV20-1 combines with J gene TRBJ2-1; D is unresolved. The CDR3 contains 11 residues. The V end was cut by 2 bases, the J end by 7 bases, with 6 bases between. Per germline, CDR1 DFQATT and CDR2 SNEGSKA (reference sequence). CDR3 region: CSARRRNEQFF. The CDR3 DNA reads TGCAGTGCTAGACGACGGAATGAGCAGTTCTTC.

The chain combines TRBV11-1 with TRBJ1-2; the match to TRBD1 covers 7 bases. Germline V gene data show CDR1 as SGHAT and CDR2 as FQDESV (reference sequence). Unmatched junction bases numbered 5, after V lost 2 bases and J lost 8 bases. CDR3 size: 13 residues. Here the CDR3 DNA reads TGTGCCAGCAGCTTAACAGGGGACGGGGGCTACACCTTC. Protein product: CASSLTGDGGYTF.

The J gene is TRBJ2-5, the V gene TRBV11-2, with D possibly matching TRBD1 (7 bases). CDR1 is SGHAT and CDR2 is FQNNGV in the germline V gene. CDR3 size: 15 residues. Deletions cut 4 bases from V and 5 bases from J, with 17 bases between. The CDR3 sequence is CASSSPVAGGETQYF. CDR3 nucleotides: TGTGCCAGCAGCTCTCCTGTGGCAGGGGGGGAGACCCAGTACTTC.

This clone was found once. The CDR3, as DNA: TGTGCCAGCATATCAGGATTCAATCAGCCCCAGCATTTT. Residues: CASISGFNQPQHF. The rearrangement links TRBV28 to TRBJ1-5; D not resolved. Trimming left V 7 bases short and J 3 bases short, with 10 bases between. Germline V gene lookup returns CDR1 MDHEN and CDR2 SYDVKM. CDR3 length: 13 residues.

The V and J genes are TRBV28 and TRBJ2-7; the D call may be TRBD1 or TRBD2 (6 bases each). Germline CDR1 MDHEN, CDR2 SYDVKM. The V end lost 3 bases, the J end lost 2 bases, and 14 bases lay between the germline ends. This CDR3 has 15 amino acids. The CDR3 sequence is CASSLGRGLPYEQYF. CDR3 sequence (DNA): TGTGCCAGCAGTTTGGGCAGGGGACTTCCCTACGAGCAGTACTTC.

The rearrangement links TRBV18 to TRBJ1-5, with unresolved D. Trimming shortened V by 2 bases and J by 9 bases, and 11 bases separated the two germline ends. The CDR3 sequence is 13 residues long. The germline CDR1 and CDR2 sequences are KGHSH and LQKENI. The CDR3 DNA sequence: TGTGCCAGCTCACCAAGGAAAGATACGCCCCAGCATTTT. It translates to CASSPRKDTPQHF.

V usage is TRBV4-1 and J usage is TRBJ1-5; D unclear. Germline V gene data show CDR1 as MGHRA and CDR2 as YSYEKL. Trimming pared 0 bases from V and 0 bases from J, leaving 12 bases between. This CDR3 contains 17 residues. The CDR3: CASSQDPPFGSNQPQHF. The DNA for the CDR3 is TGCGCCAGCAGCCAAGATCCCCCTTTTGGTAGCAATCAGCCCCAGCATTTT.

This chain connects TRBV9 to TRBJ2-3, with 14 positions matching TRBD2. CDR3 length: 17 residues. Trimming at V came to 4 bases and at J to 2 bases, leaving 6 bases not matched to a gene. The germline CDR1 and CDR2 sequences are SGDLS and YYNGEE. The chain's CDR3 is CASSPRTSGGPTDTQYF. CDR3 DNA: TGTGCCAGCAGCCCCAGGACTAGCGGGGGGCCCACAGATACGCAGTATTTT.

The rearrangement uses TRBV9 and TRBJ2-1; D not certain. Germline V gene data show CDR1 as SGDLS and CDR2 as YYNGEE. The CDR3 spans 15 residues. Trimming removed 3 bases at V and 0 bases at J, with 10 bases between. CDR3 residues: CASSDPRGSYNEQFF. In DNA, the CDR3 is TGTGCCAGCAGCGACCCCCGCGGCTCCTACAATGAGCAGTTCTTC.

CDR3 sequence reads: CASSIDLRINEKLFF. In DNA, the CDR3 is TGTGCCAGTAGTATAGATCTTCGGATTAATGAAAAACTGTTTTTT. V gene TRBV19 combines with J gene TRBJ1-4; D ambiguous. The CDR3 covers 15 residues. Trimming cost V 0 bases and J 4 bases, with 9 bases left between them. CDR1 and CDR2 (germline): LNHDA, SQIVND (reference sequence). The variable domain in full, completed from reference TRBV19 and TRBJ1-4, reads DGGITQSPKYLFRKEGQNVTLSCEQNLNHDAMYWYRQDPGQGLRLIYYSQIVNDFQKGDIAEGYSVSREKKESFPLTVTSAQKNPTAFYLCASSIDLRINEKLFFGSGTQLSVL.

DNA for the CDR3: TGTGCCAGCAGCTTATTTATTTGGGGGGTTCCCGAAGTCCTGACTTTC. Its protein product is CASSLFIWGVPEVLTF. The V and J genes are TRBV7-3 and TRBJ2-6; tentative D call: TRBD2 (6 bases). V shed 2 bases and J shed 13 bases, with 21 bases lying between them. CDR1 is SGHTA and CDR2 is FQGTGA in the germline V gene. This CDR3 has 16 residues.

This clone was recorded once. This chain joins TRBV11-3 and TRBJ2-1, with 10 positions matching TRBD1. V shed 5 bases, J shed 8 bases, and the junction held 9 bases outside the gene matches. This CDR3 comprises 15 residues. Per germline, CDR1 SGHNT and CDR2 YENEEA. CDR3 DNA sequence: TGTGCCAGCAGCCCCGGGACAGGGGATTTCGATGAGCAGTTCTTC. It encodes CASSPGTGDFDEQFF. The whole variable domain, filled in from reference TRBV11-3 and TRBJ2-1, reads EAGVVQSPRYKIIEKKQPVAFWCNPISGHNTLYWYLQNLGQGPELLIRYENEEAVDDSQLPKDRFSAERLKGVDSTLKIQPAELGDSAVYLCASSPGTGDFDEQFFGPGTRLTVL.